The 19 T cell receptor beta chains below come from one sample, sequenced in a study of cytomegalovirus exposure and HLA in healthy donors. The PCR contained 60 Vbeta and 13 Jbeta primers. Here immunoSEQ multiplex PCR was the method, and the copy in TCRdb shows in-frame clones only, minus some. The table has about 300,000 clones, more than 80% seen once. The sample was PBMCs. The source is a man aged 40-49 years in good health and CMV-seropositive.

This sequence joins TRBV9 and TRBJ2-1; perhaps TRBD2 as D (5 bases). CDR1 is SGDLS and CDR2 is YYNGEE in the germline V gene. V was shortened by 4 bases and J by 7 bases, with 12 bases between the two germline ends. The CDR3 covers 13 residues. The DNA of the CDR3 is TGTGCCAGCAGCACCCGGACTGGGAATGAGCAGTTCTTC. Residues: CASSTRTGNEQFF.

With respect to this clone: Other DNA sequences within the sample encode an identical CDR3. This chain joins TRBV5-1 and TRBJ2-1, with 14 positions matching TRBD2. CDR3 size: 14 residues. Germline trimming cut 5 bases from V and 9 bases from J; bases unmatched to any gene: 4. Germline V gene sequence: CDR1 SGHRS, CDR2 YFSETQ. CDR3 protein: CASRGLAGGSEQFF. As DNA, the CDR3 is TGCGCCAGCAGAGGACTAGCGGGAGGAAGTGAGCAGTTCTTC.

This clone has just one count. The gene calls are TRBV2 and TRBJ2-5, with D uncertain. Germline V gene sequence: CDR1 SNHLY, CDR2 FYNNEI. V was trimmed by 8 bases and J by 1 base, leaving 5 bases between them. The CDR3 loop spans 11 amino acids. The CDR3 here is CASLGQETQYF. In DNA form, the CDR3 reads TGTGCCAGCCTAGGCCAAGAGACCCAGTACTTC.

CDR3 region: CASTYQTGGSEQYF. CDR3 bases: TGTGCCAGCACCTATCAGACAGGGGGCTCCGAGCAGTACTTC. The rearrangement uses TRBV27 and TRBJ2-7, with TRBD1 matching 10 bases. The germline CDR1 and CDR2 sequences are MNHEY and SMNVEV (reference sequence). There are 14 residues in the CDR3. The junction had 9 bases not matched to a gene; V was cut back by 7 bases and J by 6 bases.

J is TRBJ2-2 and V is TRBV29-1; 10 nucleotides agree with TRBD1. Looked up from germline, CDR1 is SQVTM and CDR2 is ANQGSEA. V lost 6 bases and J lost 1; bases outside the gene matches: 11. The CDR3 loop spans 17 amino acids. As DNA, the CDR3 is TGCAGCGTCGCCGATCGACAGGGGGCGATGAACACCGGGGAGCTGTTTTTT. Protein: CSVADRQGAMNTGELFF.

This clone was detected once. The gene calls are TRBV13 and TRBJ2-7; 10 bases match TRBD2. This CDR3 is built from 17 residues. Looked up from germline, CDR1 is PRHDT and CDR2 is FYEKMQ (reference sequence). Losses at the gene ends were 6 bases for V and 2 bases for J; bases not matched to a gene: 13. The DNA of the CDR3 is TGTGCCAGCAGATCCAGGGTAGACAGCGGGAGGGCCTACGAGCAGTACTTC. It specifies CASRSRVDSGRAYEQYF.

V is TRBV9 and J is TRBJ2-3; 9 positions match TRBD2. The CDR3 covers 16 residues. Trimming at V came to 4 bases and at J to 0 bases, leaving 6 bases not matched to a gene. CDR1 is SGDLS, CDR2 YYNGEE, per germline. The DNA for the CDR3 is TGTGCCAGCAGCACGGGACTAGCAGAAAGCACAGATACGCAGTATTTT. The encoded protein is CASSTGLAESTDTQYF.

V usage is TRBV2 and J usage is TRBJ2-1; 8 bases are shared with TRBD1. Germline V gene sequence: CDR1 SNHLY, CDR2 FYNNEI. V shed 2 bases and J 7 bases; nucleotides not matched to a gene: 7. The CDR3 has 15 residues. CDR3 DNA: TGTGCCAGCAGTGAACAGGTGACAGGGGAGAATGAGCAGTTCTTC. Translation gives CASSEQVTGENEQFF.

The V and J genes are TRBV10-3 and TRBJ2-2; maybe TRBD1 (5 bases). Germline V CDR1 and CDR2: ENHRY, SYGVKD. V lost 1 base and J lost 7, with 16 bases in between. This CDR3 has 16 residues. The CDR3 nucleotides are TGTGCCATCAGTGAGTTCCGGGCAGGGTCGAGCGGGGAGCTGTTTTTT. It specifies CAISEFRAGSSGELFF.

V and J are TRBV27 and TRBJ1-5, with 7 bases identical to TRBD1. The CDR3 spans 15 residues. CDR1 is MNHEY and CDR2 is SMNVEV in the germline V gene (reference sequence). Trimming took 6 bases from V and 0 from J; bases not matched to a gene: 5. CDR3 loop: CASSWTGFSNQPQHF. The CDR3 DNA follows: TGTGCCAGCAGCTGGACAGGTTTTAGCAATCAGCCCCAGCATTTT.

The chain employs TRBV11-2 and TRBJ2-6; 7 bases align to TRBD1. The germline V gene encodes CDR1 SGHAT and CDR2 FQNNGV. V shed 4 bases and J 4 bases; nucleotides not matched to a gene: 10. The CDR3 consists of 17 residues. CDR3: CASSSTTGSGGANVLTF. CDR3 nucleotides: TGTGCCAGCAGCTCCACGACAGGGTCGGGCGGGGCCAACGTCCTGACTTTC.

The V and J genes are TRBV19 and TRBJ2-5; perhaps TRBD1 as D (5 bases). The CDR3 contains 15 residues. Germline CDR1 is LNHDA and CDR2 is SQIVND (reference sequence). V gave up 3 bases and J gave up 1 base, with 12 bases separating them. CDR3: CASSMPRARQETQYF. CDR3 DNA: TGTGCCAGTAGTATGCCCAGGGCCCGCCAAGAGACCCAGTACTTC.

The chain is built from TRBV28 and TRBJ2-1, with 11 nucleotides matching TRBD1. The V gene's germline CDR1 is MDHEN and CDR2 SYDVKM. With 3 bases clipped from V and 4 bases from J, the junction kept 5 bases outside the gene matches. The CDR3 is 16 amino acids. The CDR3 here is CASSLSGTGGYNEQFF. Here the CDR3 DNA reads TGTGCCAGCAGTTTGTCCGGGACAGGGGGATACAATGAGCAGTTCTTC.

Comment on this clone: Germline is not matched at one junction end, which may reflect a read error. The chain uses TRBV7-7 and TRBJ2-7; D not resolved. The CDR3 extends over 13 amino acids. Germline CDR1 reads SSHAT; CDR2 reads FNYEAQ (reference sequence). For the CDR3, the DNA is TGTGCTAGCAGCTTAGGTTCCGGCTACGAGCAGTACTTC. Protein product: CASSLGSGYEQYF.

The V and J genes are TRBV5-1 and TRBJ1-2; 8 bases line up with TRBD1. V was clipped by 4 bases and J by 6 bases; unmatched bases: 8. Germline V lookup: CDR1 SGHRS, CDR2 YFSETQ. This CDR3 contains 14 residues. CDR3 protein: CASSLRQGADGYTF. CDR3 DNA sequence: TGCGCCAGCAGCCTACGGCAGGGGGCGGATGGCTACACCTTC.

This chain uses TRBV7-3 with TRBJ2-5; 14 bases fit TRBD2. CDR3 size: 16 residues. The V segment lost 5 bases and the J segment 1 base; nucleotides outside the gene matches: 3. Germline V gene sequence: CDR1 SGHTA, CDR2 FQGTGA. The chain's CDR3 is CASSPGLAGAQETQYF. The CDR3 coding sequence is TGTGCCAGCAGCCCGGGACTAGCGGGAGCCCAAGAGACCCAGTACTTC.

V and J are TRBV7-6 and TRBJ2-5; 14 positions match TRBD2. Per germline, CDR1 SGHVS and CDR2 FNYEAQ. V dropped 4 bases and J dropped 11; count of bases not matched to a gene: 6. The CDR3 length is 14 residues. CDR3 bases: TGTGCCAGCAGCTCGGGACTAGCGGGAGAAGAGCAGTACTTC. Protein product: CASSSGLAGEEQYF.

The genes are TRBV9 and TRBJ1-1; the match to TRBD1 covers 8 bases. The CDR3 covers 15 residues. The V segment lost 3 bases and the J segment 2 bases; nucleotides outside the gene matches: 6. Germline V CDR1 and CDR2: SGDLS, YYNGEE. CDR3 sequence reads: CASSADDRGNTEAFF. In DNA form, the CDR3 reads TGTGCCAGCAGCGCCGATGACAGGGGAAACACTGAAGCTTTCTTT.

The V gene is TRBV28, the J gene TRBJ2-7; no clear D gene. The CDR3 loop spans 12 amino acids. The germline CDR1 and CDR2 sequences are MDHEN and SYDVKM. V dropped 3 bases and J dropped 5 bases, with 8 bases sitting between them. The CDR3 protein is CASSLFRDEQYF. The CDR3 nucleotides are TGTGCCAGCAGTTTGTTCCGGGACGAGCAGTACTTC.